This TCR beta chain emerged from a study of shared clonotypes between healthy human individuals. The study, taken as a whole, reports: The authors expected sequencing depth to affect clonotype sharing among donors.

CDR1 and CDR2 from the germline V gene are WNHNN and SYGVQD (reference sequence). V was clipped by 5 bases and J by 6 bases; unmatched bases: 10. CDR3 length: 15 amino acids. As for this clone: No antigen is known for it.

Every immunoSEQ plate was one replicate of a subset's evenly spread DNA. TCRdb keeps only in-frame clones here, not all; method: immunoSEQ multiplex PCR. The repertoire includes about 2.4 million clones, approximately 94% of them detected once, and 0.36% sits in the top ten. This receptor was obtained from a man younger than 35 in good health. Some clones in this sample may be carry-over from other donors' samples. The chain uses TRBV10-1 and TRBJ2-3, with TRBD1 matching over 8 bases. Sequences were obtained from naive CD4+ T cells from PBMCs. Subset specified: CD45RA+ positively selected. The CDR3 sequence: CASSKGDRTGDTQYF. In DNA, the CDR3 is TGCGCCAGCAGTAAGGGGGACAGGACGGGCGATACGCAGTATTTT.